The clone carrying this TCR beta chain was observed a single time. One end of the junction varies from germline; a read error may be responsible. The CDR3 covers 16 residues. Germline V gene data show CDR1 as SSHAT and CDR2 as FNYEAQ (reference sequence). These data come from a study of blood T cell repertoires in COVID-19. Per the study methods: Amplification from reference gene primers served as the basis for estimated nucleated cell counts. Profiling relied on immunoSEQ multiplex PCR, and the TCRdb table lists in-frame clones only, not all of them. V, J and clone size are taken as reported in that table, and D and trimming were inferred from the DNA itself. The sample consists of approximately 130,000 clones, more than 70% of them appearing once.

The chain uses TRBV7-7 and TRBJ2-1; 10 positions match TRBD2. The origin of this receptor is a human donor in a cohort sampled during active COVID-19. The sample was peripheral blood. The CDR3 DNA reads as TGTGCTAGCAGCTTAACCGGGACTAGCGTTGTGAATGAGCAGTTCTTC. It encodes CASSLTGTSVVNEQFF.